What follows are 22 T cell receptor beta chains derived from one specimen sequenced in a study of pediatric ulcerative colitis. Measured with immunoSEQ multiplex PCR; TCRdb has only the in-frame clones, and not every one. The data contain tens of thousands of clones, roughly 70% of them singletons. One to two pinch biopsies were taken from the rectum during colonoscopy. The sequenced sample was gut tissue. The receptor source for this set is a boy younger than 18 with severe ulcerative colitis.

The CDR3 region has the DNA TGTGCCAGCTCACCATTGACAGGGAGTCCCCTATCAGATGGCTACACCTTC. Translated: CASSPLTGSPLSDGYTF. The rearrangement joins TRBV18 to TRBJ1-2, with 7 bases aligning to TRBD1. The V gene end was trimmed by 2 bases and the J gene end by 6 bases; junction bases not matched to a gene: 15. CDR1 is KGHSH and CDR2 is LQKENI in the germline V gene. The CDR3 runs to 17 residues. The variable domain in full, with the rest retrieved from reference TRBV18 and TRBJ1-2, is NAGVMQNPRHLVRRRGQEARLRCSPMKGHSHVYWYRQLPEEGLKFMVYLQKENIIDESGMPKERFSAEFPKEGPSILRIQQVVRGDSAAYFCASSPLTGSPLSDGYTFGSGTRLTVV.

The chain uses TRBV29-1 and TRBJ1-4; D is uncertain. CDR1 and CDR2 (germline): SQVTM, ANQGSEA. The V end lost 2 bases, the J end lost 14 bases, and 18 bases lay between the germline ends. CDR3 length: 13 residues. This chain's CDR3 is CSVEITNLGDLFF. CDR3 nucleotides: TGCAGCGTTGAAATAACCAATTTAGGAGATCTGTTTTTT. Full variable domain (missing parts from reference TRBV29-1 and TRBJ1-4): SAVISQKPSRDICQRGTSLTIQCQVDSQVTMMFWYRQQPGQSLTLIATANQGSEATYESGFVIDKFPISRPNLTFSTLTVSNMSPEDSSIYLCSVEITNLGDLFFGSGTQLSVL.

In its sample, this clone was seen a few times. J is TRBJ1-1 and V is TRBV2; D is unclear. This CDR3 has 15 amino acids. Germline lookup yields CDR1 SNHLY and CDR2 FYNNEI. V lost 1 base and J lost 3, with 12 bases in between. CDR3 bases: TGTGCCAGCAGTGAAGAGGGTCCGATGGACACTGAAGCTTTCTTT. Residues: CASSEEGPMDTEAFF.

The rearrangement joins TRBV7-6 to TRBJ2-5; 7 bases line up with TRBD2. CDR3 length: 15 amino acids. Germline CDR1 is SGHVS and CDR2 is FNYEAQ. Trimming cost V 4 bases and J 5 bases; bases outside gene matches: 10. The CDR3 DNA is TGTGCCAGCAGCTCCAATGTTCTGGGAGGGGAGACCCAGTACTTC. This encodes CASSSNVLGGETQYF.

This rearrangement joins TRBV2 to TRBJ2-1; 10 nucleotides line up with TRBD2. After removal of 0 bases from V and 9 bases from J, the junction contained 8 bases not matched to a gene. This CDR3 is built from 16 residues. CDR1 is SNHLY and CDR2 is FYNNEI in the germline V gene. CDR3 sequence (DNA): TGTGCCAGCAGTGAAGCGCTTACTAGCGGGACGGTTGAGCAGTTCTTC. This translates into CASSEALTSGTVEQFF. Drawing the rest from reference TRBV2 and TRBJ2-1, the complete variable domain is EPEVTQTPSHQVTQMGQEVILRCVPISNHLYFYWYRQILGQKVEFLVSFYNNEISEKSEIFDDQFSVERPDGSNFTLKIRSTKLEDSAMYFCASSEALTSGTVEQFFGPGTRLTVL.

This chain links TRBV6-5 with TRBJ2-1; unclear D gene. The CDR3 runs 14 residues. Trimming cost V 2 bases and J 8 bases, with 13 bases left between them. Per germline, CDR1 MNHEY and CDR2 SVGAGI. The DNA of the CDR3 is TGTGCCAGCAGTTACGATGGCCGGTTGGATGAGCAGTTCTTC. It encodes CASSYDGRLDEQFF.

This chain connects TRBV6-5 to TRBJ2-3, with a possible D match to TRBD2 (7 bases). V was clipped by 8 bases and J by 2 bases, with 11 bases between them. Germline V gene lookup returns CDR1 MNHEY and CDR2 SVGAGI. This CDR3 region has 13 residues. The CDR3 DNA is TGTGCCAGCGGGCGGGGGCCCACAGATACGCAGTATTTT. This translates into CASGRGPTDTQYF.

The CDR3 region has the DNA TGTGCCAGCTCACCTCAACAGGGGAATGAAAAACTGTTTTTT. It encodes CASSPQQGNEKLFF. The J gene is TRBJ1-4, the V gene TRBV18, with 7 nucleotides matching TRBD1. Germline-derived CDR1 and CDR2 are KGHSH and LQKENI. Trimming at V came to 3 bases and at J to 5 bases, leaving 3 bases not matched to a gene. The CDR3 is made up of 14 amino acids.

The chain has TRBV6-1 and TRBJ2-1; maybe TRBD2 (6 bases). V was clipped by 2 bases and J by 2 bases, with 13 bases between them. The CDR3 runs to 16 residues. The germline V gene encodes CDR1 MNHNS and CDR2 SASEGT. The CDR3 here is CASSELGGGTYNEQFF. CDR3 coding DNA: TGTGCCAGCAGTGAATTGGGGGGAGGAACCTACAATGAGCAGTTCTTC.

The chain is built from TRBV6-1 and TRBJ1-2, with a possible D match to TRBD1 (5 bases). Germline CDR1 reads MNHNS; CDR2 reads SASEGT. The CDR3 sequence is 12 residues long. Trimming took 3 bases from V and 7 from J, leaving 9 bases between them. CDR3 amino acids: CASSDRGGGYTF. The CDR3 nucleotides read TGTGCCAGCAGTGATAGGGGAGGTGGCTACACCTTC.

This rearrangement joins TRBV27 to TRBJ1-5; D might be TRBD1 (6 bases). The CDR3 length is 12 residues. V was trimmed by 5 bases and J by 7 bases, leaving 9 bases between them. CDR1 MNHEY and CDR2 SMNVEV come from the germline V gene (reference sequence). CDR3 sequence: CASSTQGQPQHF. DNA of the CDR3: TGTGCCAGCAGTACACAGGGCCAGCCCCAGCATTTT.

The sample holds a few counts of this clone. At the DNA level, this CDR3 is encoded by other sequences in the same sample as well. The chain employs TRBV4-3 and TRBJ2-1; D unclear. In germline, CDR1 is LGHNA, CDR2 YSLEER. This CDR3 spans 15 amino acids. The V gene lost 0 bases and the J gene lost 2 bases, with 8 bases spanning the gap. The CDR3 region is CASSQDPTTYNEQFF. CDR3 in DNA: TGCGCCAGCAGCCAAGATCCGACAACCTACAATGAGCAGTTCTTC.

The gene calls are TRBV6-1 and TRBJ2-7; 7 bases line up with TRBD2. The CDR3 loop spans 15 amino acids. The germline V gene has CDR1 MNHNS and CDR2 SASEGT. V trimming: 1 base; J trimming: 3 bases; junction bases outside the gene matches: 6. CDR3 amino acids: CASSEEASGGYEQYF. CDR3 nucleotide sequence: TGTGCCAGCAGTGAAGAGGCTAGCGGAGGCTACGAGCAGTACTTC.

J is TRBJ1-3 and V is TRBV9, with D possibly being TRBD1 (5 bases). Germline V CDR1 and CDR2: SGDLS, YYNGEE. V lost 4 bases and J lost 4, with 6 bases in between. CDR3 length: 12 residues. CDR3: CASSRDGNTIYF. CDR3 DNA sequence: TGTGCCAGCAGCCGGGACGGAAACACCATATATTTT.

This clone turned up a few times. This chain's CDR3 is CASSTTDSSYNEQFF. Written as DNA, the CDR3 is TGTGCCAGCAGCACGACTGACAGCTCCTACAATGAGCAGTTCTTC. The chain joins TRBV13 to TRBJ2-1; perhaps TRBD1 as D (5 bases). Trimming took 5 bases from V and 0 from J, leaving 11 bases between them. The germline gives CDR1 PRHDT, CDR2 FYEKMQ (reference sequence). There are 15 residues in the CDR3.

This clone is a singleton in its sample. The rearrangement uses TRBV7-9 and TRBJ2-1; D perhaps matches TRBD2 (6 bases). Germline V lookup: CDR1 SEHNR, CDR2 FQNEAQ (reference sequence). The V end lost 5 bases, the J end lost 10 bases, and 12 bases lay between the germline ends. This CDR3 contains 12 residues. This CDR3 reads CASSRLGGEQFF. Written as DNA, the CDR3 is TGTGCCAGCAGCCGACTAGGAGGCGAGCAGTTCTTC.

V usage is TRBV27 and J usage is TRBJ1-4; D gene unclear. This CDR3 is 16 amino acids long. V was cut by 6 bases and J by 7 bases, with 21 bases left in between. The germline gives CDR1 MNHEY, CDR2 SMNVEV (reference sequence). In nucleotides, the CDR3 is TGTGCCAGCAGCTCGACCGTGGGGATGTATGGTGAAAAACTGTTTTTT. Translated, it gives CASSSTVGMYGEKLFF.

J is TRBJ1-1 and V is TRBV6-1, with TRBD1 matching over 10 bases. This CDR3 region has 13 residues. V was clipped by 9 bases and J by 4 bases; unmatched bases: 5. Looked up from germline, CDR1 is MNHNS and CDR2 is SASEGT. CDR3 coding DNA: TGTGCCAGTCCCGGGACAGGGGCCACTGAAGCTTTCTTT. This codes for CASPGTGATEAFF.

As for this clone: A read error may produce the germline difference seen at one junction end. V is TRBV7-7 and J is TRBJ2-2; 14 bases line up with TRBD2. Per germline, CDR1 SSHAT and CDR2 FNYEAQ (reference sequence). The CDR3 consists of 16 residues. The CDR3, as DNA: TGTGCTAGCAGCCGGACTAGCGGGAGGTTCACCGGGGAGCTGTTTTTT. Amino acid sequence: CASSRTSGRFTGELFF.

The rearrangement joins TRBV9 to TRBJ2-2; 12 bases are shared with TRBD2. The germline V gene encodes CDR1 SGDLS and CDR2 YYNGEE. With V trimmed by 3 bases and J by 7 bases, 4 bases remained unmatched. This CDR3 has 15 residues. CDR3 in DNA: TGTGCCAGCAGCGATTCGGGACTAGCGGGCGGGGAGCTGTTTTTT. Protein sequence: CASSDSGLAGGELFF.

This clone was counted once. The gene calls are TRBV4-2 and TRBJ2-1; TRBD2 agrees at 12 bases. CDR3 length equals 17 residues. The junction had 12 bases not matched to a gene; V was cut back by 4 bases and J by 8 bases. CDR1 LGHNA and CDR2 YNFKEQ come from the germline V gene. The CDR3 nucleotides are TGTGCCAGCAGCCGCATCGAGACTAGCGGGAGTCGGGATGAGCAGTTCTTC. It translates to CASSRIETSGSRDEQFF.

A few counts support this clone. The rearrangement uses TRBV5-4 and TRBJ2-5; tentative D call: TRBD1 (6 bases). The V gene's germline CDR1 is SGHNT and CDR2 YYREEE (reference sequence). The CDR3 has 14 amino acids. The ends were cut back, 4 bases at V and 5 bases at J, with 15 bases in the middle. CDR3 sequence: CASSEGGSEETQYF. Written as DNA, the CDR3 is TGTGCCAGCAGCGAAGGGGGTTCGGAGGAGACCCAGTACTTC.